The 13 T cell receptor beta chains reported below all come from one sample, sequenced in a study of regulatory T cells in long-lasting Graves disease. This sample's time point: newly diagnosed GD, antithyroid drugs for less than 3 months. PBMCs were the source of the RNA used for TCR sequencing. To make TCR beta libraries, researchers used iRepertoire HTBI primers and Arm-PCR of CDR3 regions. TCRdb re-called the multiplex PCR reads with MiXCR, one entry per CDR3 protein. The table shows about 400,000 distinct CDR3 sequences, with about a sixth occurring only once. These data are also associated with another study on T cells in Graves' hyperthyroidism and ophthalmopathy.

The material sequenced was peripheral blood mononuclear cells (PBMCs), taken at new diagnosis, from a patient treated with antithyroid drugs. The receptors come from a woman aged 18-30 years with Graves disease.

Many counts were recorded for this clonotype. The chain links TRBV7-9 to TRBJ2-1; no clear D. This CDR3 has 16 residues. Trimming took 0 bases from V and 2 from J, leaving 11 bases between them. From germline, CDR1 is SEHNR and CDR2 FQNEAQ (reference sequence). The CDR3 coding sequence is TGTGCCAGCAGCTTAGCTGGGGTTGGGACCTACAATGAGCAGTTCTTC. It codes for CASSLAGVGTYNEQFF.

This clonotype came up a few times. The rearrangement joins TRBV19 to TRBJ1-5; D perhaps matches TRBD1 (6 bases). CDR3 size: 16 residues. Germline CDR1 and CDR2: LNHDA and SQIVND (reference sequence). V lost 3 bases to trimming and J lost 0 bases, with 12 bases between them. The CDR3 DNA is TGTGCCAGTAGTATTCCCAGGGGTCATAGCAATCAGCCCCAGCATTTT. It codes for CASSIPRGHSNQPQHF.

This clonotype has ten or more counts. The CDR3 is CSARDTLGSTEAFF. CDR3 in DNA: TGCAGTGCTAGAGATACACTAGGGAGTACTGAAGCTTTCTTT. The chain recombines TRBV20-1 with TRBJ1-1; D gene ambiguous. CDR1 DFQATT and CDR2 SNEGSKA come from the germline V gene (reference sequence). The CDR3 is made up of 14 amino acids. V was pared by 0 bases and J by 5 bases, with 13 bases between.

The chain employs TRBV6-2 or TRBV6-3 and TRBJ1-5; TRBD1 aligns across 7 bases. Trimming at V came to 5 bases and at J to 3 bases, leaving 7 bases not matched to a gene. Germline CDR1 is MNHEY and CDR2 is SVGEGT. This CDR3 region has 15 residues. Here the CDR3 reads CASSELGTANQPQHF. The CDR3 DNA reads TGTGCCAGCAGTGAACTCGGGACAGCCAATCAGCCCCAGCATTTT.

This clonotype was recorded at least ten times. J is TRBJ1-5 and V is TRBV12-3 or TRBV12-4; a weak D match, TRBD1 (5 bases). Trimming left V 3 bases short and J 1 base short, with 16 bases between. The CDR3 sequence is 17 residues long. The CDR3 sequence is CASSLTSGGWSNQPQHF. The CDR3 DNA follows: TGTGCCAGCAGTTTGACGTCCGGGGGATGGAGCAATCAGCCCCAGCATTTT.

This chain links TRBV19 with TRBJ2-7; 7 nucleotides line up with TRBD1. V shed 3 bases, J shed 2 bases, and the junction held 7 bases outside the gene matches. CDR1 is LNHDA, CDR2 SQIVND, per germline (reference sequence). This CDR3 contains 15 residues. CDR3 loop: CASSILGQEPYEQYF. CDR3 in DNA: TGTGCCAGTAGTATCCTCGGACAGGAACCCTACGAGCAGTACTTC.

Note on this clonotype: It may be a read error: a sequence one base away is much more abundant. The CDR3 DNA reads TGCAGCGTAGTGGACGGCTCTGATGGCTACACCTTC. It codes for CSVVDGSDGYTF. The chain links TRBV29-1 to TRBJ1-2; D remains unclear. Trimming removed 6 bases at V and 6 bases at J, with 14 bases between. This CDR3 region has 12 residues. Per germline, CDR1 SQVTM and CDR2 ANQGSEA.

The chain has TRBV6-5 and TRBJ2-7; TRBD1 is a possible D gene (5 bases). This CDR3 region has 14 residues. Trimming removed 1 base at V and 7 bases at J, with 14 bases between. CDR1 is MNHEY, CDR2 SVGAGI, per germline. The CDR3 DNA is TGTGCCAGCAGTTACTTGGGTCCCAAGGGGGAGCAGTACTTC. This encodes CASSYLGPKGEQYF.

This clonotype was found many times. The rearrangement joins TRBV5-1 to TRBJ2-1; TRBD2 matches 7 bases. Trimming at V came to 1 base and at J to 4 bases, leaving 5 bases not matched to a gene. Germline V lookup: CDR1 SGHRS, CDR2 YFSETQ. The CDR3 runs 15 residues. CDR3 sequence: CASSLRDYHYNEQFF. DNA of the CDR3: TGCGCCAGCAGCTTGAGGGACTACCATTACAATGAGCAGTTCTTC.

This clonotype was counted at least ten times. V and J are TRBV6-5 and TRBJ1-1, with 8 bases fitting TRBD1. V was pared by 4 bases and J by 0 bases, with 4 bases of the junction left unmatched. The CDR3 is 15 amino acids. CDR1 and CDR2 (germline): MNHEY, SVGAGI. CDR3 in DNA: TGTGCCAGCAGTTCGGACAGGGTTATGAACACTGAAGCTTTCTTT. Protein sequence: CASSSDRVMNTEAFF.

In its sample, this clonotype was seen many times. The chain recombines TRBV7-2 with TRBJ1-1; D remains unclear. V gave up 4 bases and J gave up 0 bases, with 9 bases separating them. Germline V lookup: CDR1 SGHTA, CDR2 FQGNSA. The length of the CDR3 is 14 residues. The CDR3 here is CASSSQILNTEAFF. Written as DNA, the CDR3 is TGTGCCAGCAGCTCGCAGATACTGAACACTGAAGCTTTCTTT. The full variable domain, with the rest looked up from reference TRBV7-2 and TRBJ1-1, is GAGVSQSPSNKVTEKGKDVELRCDPISGHTALYWYRQSLGQGLEFLIYFQGNSAPDKSGLPSDRFSAERTGGSVSTLTIQRTQQEDSAVYLCASSSQILNTEAFFGQGTRLTVV.

In this sample, this clonotype turned up many times. The chain has TRBV20-1 and TRBJ1-5; D gene unclear. The V end was cut by 5 bases, the J end by 6 bases, with 20 bases between. CDR3 length equals 15 residues. CDR1 and CDR2 (germline): DFQATT, SNEGSKA (reference sequence). The DNA of the CDR3 is TGCAGTGCTGCGGTCGCCCCCTCAAGGCGTCAGCCCCAGCATTTT. It specifies CSAAVAPSRRQPQHF.

This clonotype was counted many times. The chain recombines TRBV10-1 with TRBJ2-7; 8 nucleotides agree with TRBD1. The CDR3 runs to 15 residues. Germline V gene lookup returns CDR1 WNHNN and CDR2 SYGVQD (reference sequence). The trim removed 6 bases at V and 2 bases at J, leaving 9 bases unmatched. Here the CDR3 reads CASSPGQGGPYEQYF. The CDR3 DNA is TGCGCCAGCAGCCCCGGACAGGGTGGGCCCTACGAGCAGTACTTC.